Listed here are 25 T cell receptor beta chains from one sample, sequenced in a study of T cell responses to AZD1222 COVID-19 vaccine. Assay: immunoSEQ multiplex PCR; the TCRdb copy retains only in-frame clones and omits some. The data hold 100,000 to 150,000 clones, with about 90% observed a single time. The sample here was peripheral blood, taken on day 0 of AZD1222 vaccination. These receptors came from an adult in good health.

This clone was detected once. This sequence joins TRBV5-1 and TRBJ2-7; D is possibly TRBD2 (7 bases). The length of the CDR3 is 16 residues. V was clipped by 5 bases and J by 4 bases, with 22 bases between them. The germline gives CDR1 SGHRS, CDR2 YFSETQ. The CDR3 is CASSVGWGGLGYEQYF. CDR3 nucleotides: TGCGCCAGCAGTGTTGGTTGGGGGGGCCTCGGATACGAGCAGTACTTC.

The rearrangement uses TRBV30 and TRBJ1-5, with D tentatively TRBD1 (6 bases). Germline CDR1 reads GTSNPN; CDR2 reads SVGIG (reference sequence). The CDR3 is 12 amino acids. The ends were cut back, 5 bases at V and 1 base at J, with 6 bases in the middle. CDR3 residues: CAWGTSNQPQHF. The CDR3 coding sequence is TGTGCCTGGGGGACAAGCAATCAGCCCCAGCATTTT. The whole variable domain, remainder taken from reference TRBV30 and TRBJ1-5, is SQTIHQWPATLVQPVGSPLSLECTVEGTSNPNLYWYRQAAGRGLQLLFYSVGIGQISSEVPQNLSASRPQDRQFILSSKKLLLSDSGFYLCAWGTSNQPQHFGDGTRLSIL.

The rearrangement uses TRBV27 and TRBJ1-6, with TRBD1 as a possible D gene (6 bases). V was shortened by 0 bases and J by 8 bases, with 17 bases between the two germline ends. Germline CDR1 is MNHEY and CDR2 is SMNVEV (reference sequence). The CDR3 totals 17 residues. Written as DNA, the CDR3 is TGTGCCAGCAGTTTATCGAGTCTCAGGGGCAGGCATTCACCCCTCCACTTT. It is translated as CASSLSSLRGRHSPLHF.

V is TRBV12-3 or TRBV12-4 and J is TRBJ2-7; 8 nucleotides line up with TRBD1. The CDR3 totals 13 residues. The V segment lost 6 bases and the J segment 3 bases; nucleotides outside the gene matches: 4. CDR3 DNA: TGTGCCAGCAGGGCAGGGGGCATCTACGAGCAGTACTTC. Translated, it gives CASRAGGIYEQYF.

The chain carries TRBV7-3 and TRBJ2-2; D is ambiguous. Per the germline V gene, CDR1 is SGHTA and CDR2 is FQGTGA. V lost 5 bases to trimming and J lost 3 bases, with 7 bases between them. This CDR3 comprises 13 residues. The CDR3 sequence: CASSPKYTGELFF. The DNA of the CDR3 is TGTGCCAGCAGCCCTAAATACACCGGGGAGCTGTTTTTT.

The genes are TRBV6-5 and TRBJ1-5, with 7 bases matching TRBD1. CDR1 is MNHEY and CDR2 is SVGAGI in the germline V gene. The J segment lost 7 bases and the V segment lost 6 bases, leaving 9 bases of the junction unmatched. The length of the CDR3 is 14 residues. The CDR3 region has the DNA TGTGCCAGCAGCCCGACAGGGAGGGGCCAGCCCCAGCATTTT. Encoded protein: CASSPTGRGQPQHF.

The chain links TRBV19 to TRBJ1-1; perhaps TRBD1 as D (6 bases). Germline V gene lookup returns CDR1 LNHDA and CDR2 SQIVND (reference sequence). V was clipped by 7 bases and J by 1 base, with 13 bases between them. This CDR3 is 14 amino acids long. The CDR3 coding sequence is TGTGCCAGTACCATCCAGGGGCCGAACACTGAAGCTTTCTTT. Residues: CASTIQGPNTEAFF.

The chain employs TRBV3-1 (or the pseudogene TRBV3-2) and TRBJ2-1; D gene ambiguous. Trimming left V 0 bases short and J 5 bases short, with 5 bases between. Germline lookup yields CDR1 LGHDT and CDR2 YNNKEL (reference sequence). The CDR3 sequence is 13 residues long. CDR3 nucleotide sequence: TGTGCCAGCAGCCAAGATCGAAACAATGAGCAGTTCTTC. Its protein product is CASSQDRNNEQFF.

This chain joins TRBV14 and TRBJ2-7; 7 bases are shared with TRBD1. Germline CDR1 SGHDN, CDR2 FVKESK. The J segment lost 4 bases and the V segment lost 2 bases, leaving 11 bases of the junction unmatched. CDR3 length: 16 residues. Here the CDR3 reads CASSQTLGQTGYEQYF. The DNA of the CDR3 is TGTGCCAGCAGCCAAACGTTGGGACAGACGGGATACGAGCAGTACTTC.

CDR3 in DNA: TGTGCCAGCAGTTTGCAAAACGGGGCCCCTAGCTACAATGAGCAGTTCTTC. Translated, it gives CASSLQNGAPSYNEQFF. This rearrangement joins TRBV28 to TRBJ2-1; D may match TRBD1 or TRBD2 (5 bases each). Trimming cost V 3 bases and J 3 bases, with 18 bases left between them. The CDR3 has 17 amino acids. Germline V gene lookup returns CDR1 MDHEN and CDR2 SYDVKM.

The V and J genes are TRBV6-2 or TRBV6-3 and TRBJ2-2; 11 bases line up with TRBD2. CDR1 is MNHEY and CDR2 is SVGEGT in the germline V gene. With V trimmed by 4 bases and J by 0 bases, 10 bases remained unmatched. The CDR3 runs to 19 residues. CDR3: CASSFHLTSGGTNTGELFF. Here the CDR3 DNA reads TGTGCCAGCAGTTTTCATCTTACTAGCGGGGGCACGAACACCGGGGAGCTGTTTTTT.

V usage is TRBV7-7 and J usage is TRBJ2-2, with a tentative D call TRBD1 (5 bases). This CDR3 comprises 14 residues. The germline gives CDR1 SSHAT, CDR2 FNYEAQ (reference sequence). V was cut by 0 bases and J by 4 bases, with 6 bases left in between. The CDR3 DNA reads as TGTGCCAGCAGCTTAGCAGGGGCCACCGGGGAGCTGTTTTTT. It encodes CASSLAGATGELFF.

The rearrangement uses TRBV7-9 and TRBJ1-1; D is unclear. The CDR3 has 11 amino acids. Trimming removed 7 bases from V and 9 bases from J, with 12 bases in between. Germline V gives CDR1 SEHNR, CDR2 FQNEAQ (reference sequence). The CDR3 loop reads CASILGGKAFF. In nucleotides, the CDR3 is TGTGCCAGCATCCTCGGCGGTAAAGCTTTCTTT.

The gene calls are TRBV4-1 and TRBJ2-7, with TRBD1 matching over 9 bases. The V segment lost 3 bases and the J segment 4 bases; nucleotides outside the gene matches: 4. Germline lookup yields CDR1 MGHRA and CDR2 YSYEKL. The CDR3 contains 14 residues. The CDR3 DNA sequence: TGCGCCAGCAGCCATAGGGACAGGGTTTACGAGCAGTACTTC. It translates to CASSHRDRVYEQYF.

This clone was counted a single time. The chain has TRBV11-2 and TRBJ1-2, with 9 positions matching TRBD1. The germline V gene has CDR1 SGHAT and CDR2 FQNNGV. The length of the CDR3 is 17 residues. V was clipped by 8 bases and J by 3 bases; unmatched bases: 16. The CDR3 nucleotides are TGTGCCAGCCGAAAGGGGACAGGGACTTCTGGGGACTATGGCTACACCTTC. It yields the protein CASRKGTGTSGDYGYTF.

This chain links TRBV5-1 with TRBJ2-5; possible D gene TRBD1, 6 bases. Germline CDR1 reads SGHRS; CDR2 reads YFSETQ. V lost 4 bases to trimming and J lost 4 bases, with 11 bases between them. This CDR3 is built from 13 residues. CDR3 DNA sequence: TGCGCCAGCAGCCACAGGGCCCTAGAGACCCAGTACTTC. Translation: CASSHRALETQYF.

The chain links TRBV5-8 to TRBJ1-1; D remains ambiguous. The V gene's germline CDR1 is SGHTS and CDR2 YDEGEE. This CDR3 contains 15 residues. Trimming removed 0 bases from V and 4 bases from J, with 13 bases in between. In DNA form, the CDR3 reads TGTGCCAGCAGCTTGGCGGCGTCACGGATCACTGAAGCTTTCTTT. It yields the protein CASSLAASRITEAFF.

V gene TRBV11-2 combines with J gene TRBJ1-1; no clear D gene. CDR3 length: 13 amino acids. Looked up from germline, CDR1 is SGHAT and CDR2 is FQNNGV. Trimming took 1 base from V and 4 from J, leaving 7 bases between them. This CDR3 is CASSLVQSTEAFF. The CDR3 DNA sequence: TGTGCCAGCAGCTTAGTGCAGAGCACTGAAGCTTTCTTT.

The CDR3 region is CASSGQSSYNEQFF. In nucleotides, the CDR3 is TGTGCCAGCAGCGGCCAGAGCTCCTACAATGAGCAGTTCTTC. The V and J genes are TRBV7-2 and TRBJ2-1; no reliable D call. The V gene's germline CDR1 is SGHTA and CDR2 FQGNSA. Trimming took 5 bases from V and 0 from J, leaving 8 bases between them. The CDR3 extends over 14 amino acids.

The chain combines TRBV28 with TRBJ2-7, with D tentatively TRBD2 (6 bases). The CDR3 contains 13 residues. CDR1 MDHEN and CDR2 SYDVKM come from the germline V gene. The ends were cut back, 4 bases at V and 3 bases at J, with 10 bases in the middle. The CDR3 spells CASSYPGLYEQYF. The CDR3 bases are TGTGCCAGCAGTTACCCGGGACTCTACGAGCAGTACTTC.

This chain uses TRBV7-9 with TRBJ2-1; perhaps TRBD2 as D (5 bases). Germline V gives CDR1 SEHNR, CDR2 FQNEAQ (reference sequence). There are 16 residues in the CDR3. V was shortened by 3 bases and J by 1 base, with 13 bases between the two germline ends. CDR3 in amino acids: CASSLAPPGSYNEQFF. The CDR3 DNA reads as TGTGCCAGCAGCTTGGCTCCCCCGGGATCCTACAATGAGCAGTTCTTC.

The chain links TRBV12-3 or TRBV12-4 to TRBJ2-7; D gene unclear. The CDR3 consists of 12 residues. With 1 base removed from V and 2 bases from J, the gap between germline ends came to 3 bases. CDR3 loop: CASSLVPYEQYF. The CDR3 bases are TGTGCCAGCAGTTTAGTGCCCTACGAGCAGTACTTC.

This clone is termed medium-sized (0.01 to 0.1%). The chain recombines TRBV7-6 with TRBJ2-1; 10 bases fit TRBD2. This CDR3 has 19 amino acids. The germline CDR1 and CDR2 sequences are SGHVS and FNYEAQ. J lost 0 bases, V lost 0 bases, and 8 bases had no gene match. CDR3 DNA: TGTGCCAGCAGCTTAGCCGTTCGGAGCGGGGGGGCCTCCTACAATGAGCAGTTCTTC. This sequence encodes CASSLAVRSGGASYNEQFF.

The CDR3 is CASREPNTGELFF. The CDR3 DNA sequence: TGTGCCAGCAGAGAACCGAACACCGGGGAGCTGTTTTTT. The V call is TRBV25-1, the J call TRBJ2-2, with D unresolved. The CDR3 has 13 residues. Trimming removed 6 bases from V and 0 bases from J, with 5 bases in between. Germline CDR1 and CDR2: MGHDK and SYGVNS.

J is TRBJ2-1 and V is TRBV7-8; the match to TRBD1 covers 7 bases. Germline CDR1 reads SGHVS; CDR2 reads FQNEAQ. J was trimmed by 3 bases and V by 7 bases; bases with no gene match: 6. The CDR3 extends over 14 amino acids. CDR3 protein: CASTRDSGYNEQFF. DNA of the CDR3: TGTGCCAGCACCCGGGACAGTGGCTACAATGAGCAGTTCTTC.